This passage covers 29 T cell receptor beta chains from one sample sequenced in a study of T-cell reconstitution after alpha-beta-depleted transplantation in children. Preparation of the TCRbeta library used unique molecular identifiers. TCRdb analysed the PCR reads with MiXCR anew, one entry per CDR3 protein. This table has about 870,000 distinct CDR3 sequences, under 20% appearing once. Sequences were derived from PBMCs, mostly from graft donor cells, sampled 360 days after TCRalphabeta/CD19-depleted stem cell transplant. The receptors were gathered from a male patient under 18 who had a stem cell transplant for acute lymphoblastic leukemia, so the T cells may come from the graft donor.

The rearrangement joins TRBV6-1 to TRBJ2-3; a weak D match, TRBD1 (6 bases). V shed 6 bases and J shed 4 bases, with 14 bases lying between them. In germline, CDR1 is MNHNS, CDR2 SASEGT. The CDR3 covers 14 residues. CDR3 nucleotides: TGTGCCAGCAGAATTGTACAGGGATCAGATACGCAGTATTTT. This translates into CASRIVQGSDTQYF.

V and J are TRBV25-1 and TRBJ2-3, with TRBD1 matching over 9 bases. V was pared by 5 bases and J by 0 bases, with 9 bases of the junction left unmatched. The CDR3 runs to 17 residues. The germline V gene has CDR1 MGHDK and CDR2 SYGVNS. The CDR3 DNA follows: TGTGCCAGCAGTCCAATAGGGACAGGGCCTAGCACAGATACGCAGTATTTT. This sequence encodes CASSPIGTGPSTDTQYF.

This clonotype was picked up a small number of times. This chain connects TRBV3-1 to TRBJ2-1; D is possibly TRBD1 (7 bases). This CDR3 region has 16 residues. The V gene lost 3 bases and the J gene lost 4 bases, with 16 bases spanning the gap. Germline V lookup: CDR1 LGHDT, CDR2 YNNKEL (reference sequence). CDR3 DNA: TGTGCCAGCAGCCAGCAGGGGGGCGGGTTATACAATGAGCAGTTCTTC. It yields the protein CASSQQGGGLYNEQFF.

There are a few counts of this clonotype. This chain connects TRBV5-1 to TRBJ1-2; no clear D gene. Germline values: CDR1 SGHRS, CDR2 YFSETQ. Trimming took off 0 bases at V and 7 bases at J, with 13 bases between the two ends. This CDR3 spans 14 amino acids. This CDR3 reads CASSLDSPGGGYTF. Written as DNA, the CDR3 is TGCGCCAGCAGCTTGGACAGCCCGGGAGGTGGCTACACCTTC.

The chain recombines TRBV29-1 with TRBJ2-7; 7 nucleotides agree with TRBD1. The J segment lost 7 bases and the V segment lost 1 base, leaving 10 bases of the junction unmatched. CDR3 size: 14 residues. Germline-derived CDR1 and CDR2 are SQVTM and ANQGSEA. The CDR3, as DNA: TGCAGCGTTGAAGCCAGGGGGTTTTCAGGGGAGCAGTACTTC. Its translation: CSVEARGFSGEQYF.

The chain uses TRBV5-4 and TRBJ1-1; D is ambiguous. The V gene lost 6 bases and the J gene lost 1 base, with 10 bases spanning the gap. Per the germline V gene, CDR1 is SGHNT and CDR2 is YYREEE (reference sequence). This CDR3 comprises 13 residues. CDR3 sequence: CASKGGQNTEAFF. Written as DNA, the CDR3 is TGTGCCAGCAAGGGCGGTCAGAACACTGAAGCTTTCTTT.

This clonotype appeared a few times. This chain links TRBV20-1 with TRBJ2-3, with a tentative D call TRBD2 (5 bases). V was trimmed by 5 bases and J by 5 bases, leaving 17 bases between them. The CDR3 covers 14 residues. Germline CDR1 is DFQATT and CDR2 is SNEGSKA (reference sequence). The DNA of the CDR3 is TGCAGTGCTGCCCGGCTCTTCGGGAAAGATACGCAGTATTTT. Its translation is CSAARLFGKDTQYF.

This clonotype was detected only a few times. V gene TRBV12-3 or TRBV12-4 combines with J gene TRBJ2-5; tentatively, D is TRBD1 (5 bases). The CDR3 sequence is 16 residues long. Deletions cut 3 bases from V and 3 bases from J, with 17 bases between. The CDR3 loop reads CASSLSYVGQEETQYF. Written as DNA, the CDR3 is TGTGCCAGCAGTTTGAGCTACGTCGGACAAGAAGAGACCCAGTACTTC.

In this sample, this clonotype turned up once. Compared with germline, one end of the junction differs, possibly owing to a read error. The chain combines TRBV7-8 with TRBJ2-2; D is undetermined. Germline lookup yields CDR1 SGHVS and CDR2 FQNEAQ. The CDR3 totals 14 residues. The CDR3 loop is CVSSLGQVTGELFF. The CDR3 region has the DNA TGTGTCAGCAGCTTAGGCCAGGTCACCGGGGAGCTGTTTTTT.

V gene TRBV2 combines with J gene TRBJ2-7; D possibly corresponds to TRBD1 (8 bases). V was trimmed by 5 bases and J by 5 bases, leaving 16 bases between them. This CDR3 is built from 14 residues. The V gene's germline CDR1 is SNHLY and CDR2 FYNNEI. CDR3 nucleotides: TGTGCCAGCAGTCGGTACAGGGGGGGCAACGAGCAGTACTTC. Translated: CASSRYRGGNEQYF.

The rearrangement links TRBV7-2 to TRBJ2-5; tentatively, D is TRBD2 (7 bases). This CDR3 contains 15 residues. V was trimmed by 3 bases and J by 2 bases, leaving 13 bases between them. In germline, CDR1 is SGHTA, CDR2 FQGNSA. The CDR3 region has the DNA TGTGCCAGCAGCTTCTTCGGGGGGCCTCAAGAGACCCAGTACTTC. Translating it yields CASSFFGGPQETQYF.

There are many counts of this clonotype. This chain joins TRBV3-1 and TRBJ2-1, with a tentative D call TRBD2 (6 bases). Germline V gives CDR1 LGHDT, CDR2 YNNKEL (reference sequence). V was clipped by 1 base and J by 3 bases, with 10 bases between them. CDR3 length: 15 residues. The chain's CDR3 is CASSQGLGVYNEQFF. The CDR3 coding sequence is TGTGCCAGCAGCCAAGGACTAGGGGTCTACAATGAGCAGTTCTTC.

Many counts were recorded for this clonotype. V and J are TRBV27 and TRBJ1-2; D is uncertain. The CDR3 runs 12 residues. Germline lookup yields CDR1 MNHEY and CDR2 SMNVEV (reference sequence). V dropped 3 bases and J dropped 6 bases, with 8 bases sitting between them. The CDR3 DNA is TGTGCCAGCAGTTTTAAGGGCCATGGCTACACCTTC. This codes for CASSFKGHGYTF.

This clonotype was counted only a few times. The rearrangement uses TRBV5-1 and TRBJ2-7, with 11 bases that match TRBD2. V lost 2 bases and J lost 6; bases outside the gene matches: 4. The CDR3 consists of 14 residues. CDR1 and CDR2 (germline): SGHRS, YFSETQ. The CDR3 sequence: CASSFLAGGFEQYF. DNA for the CDR3: TGCGCCAGCAGCTTTCTAGCGGGAGGCTTCGAGCAGTACTTC. Full variable domain (rest looked up from reference TRBV5-1 and TRBJ2-7): KAGVTQTPRYLIKTRGQQVTLSCSPISGHRSVSWYQQTPGQGLQFLFEYFSETQRNKGNFPGRFSGRQFSNSRSEMNVSTLELGDSALYLCASSFLAGGFEQYFGPGTRLTVT.

The chain couples TRBV6-5 to TRBJ2-2, with 7 bases lining up with TRBD2. Germline V gene sequence: CDR1 MNHEY, CDR2 SVGAGI. The CDR3 is 16 amino acids. The junction had 8 bases not matched to a gene; V was cut back by 2 bases and J by 5 bases. CDR3 sequence (DNA): TGTGCCAGCAGTTACGAAGGCGGGAGAGGTACCGGGGAGCTGTTTTTT. This sequence encodes CASSYEGGRGTGELFF.

In its sample, this clonotype was seen a few times. This chain joins TRBV5-1 and TRBJ2-1; TRBD2 matches 10 bases. The germline V gene encodes CDR1 SGHRS and CDR2 YFSETQ. V lost 3 bases to trimming and J lost 4 bases; unmatched junction nucleotides: 7. The CDR3 loop spans 16 amino acids. CDR3 protein: CASSWRVSGRYNEQFF. DNA for the CDR3: TGCGCCAGCAGCTGGCGGGTTAGCGGGAGGTACAATGAGCAGTTCTTC.

The sample holds many counts of this clonotype. The CDR3 coding sequence is TGCGCCAGCAGCTTGGTGTTAGCGGGAGGATCGTATGAGCAGTTCTTC. Protein product: CASSLVLAGGSYEQFF. The chain is built from TRBV5-1 and TRBJ2-1; 10 bases are a match to TRBD2. CDR1 SGHRS and CDR2 YFSETQ come from the germline V gene. V gave up 0 bases and J gave up 8 bases; unmatched junction bases: 8. The CDR3 runs to 16 residues.

V and J are TRBV5-1 and TRBJ2-7, with D possibly being TRBD2 (5 bases). Germline V CDR1 and CDR2: SGHRS, YFSETQ. The V end was cut by 3 bases, the J end by 1 base, with 11 bases between. The CDR3 totals 14 residues. CDR3 coding DNA: TGCGCCAGCAGCTACTCCCTAGCTTCCTACGAGCAGTACTTC. Translation gives CASSYSLASYEQYF.

The sample holds a few counts of this clonotype. This sequence joins TRBV6-5 and TRBJ2-1; 10 bases map to TRBD2. Losses at the gene ends were 4 bases for V and 16 bases for J; bases not matched to a gene: 7. Per the germline V gene, CDR1 is MNHEY and CDR2 is SVGAGI. The CDR3 loop spans 12 amino acids. CDR3 sequence reads: CASSSTSGEGFF. DNA for the CDR3: TGTGCCAGCAGTTCCACTAGCGGGGAGGGCTTCTTC.

This clonotype has only a few counts. This sequence joins TRBV7-3 and TRBJ2-4; D is possibly TRBD2 (6 bases). The CDR3 length is 15 residues. V was clipped by 2 bases and J by 3 bases, with 11 bases between them. CDR1 is SGHTA and CDR2 is FQGTGA in the germline V gene. CDR3: CASSLGVSGKNIQYF. CDR3 DNA sequence: TGTGCCAGCAGCTTAGGGGTTAGCGGCAAAAACATTCAGTACTTC.

This clonotype was found many times. This chain uses TRBV9 with TRBJ1-4; 9 bases map to TRBD1. The CDR3 is 15 amino acids. The junction had 9 bases not matched to a gene; V was cut back by 4 bases and J by 8 bases. CDR1 is SGDLS, CDR2 YYNGEE, per germline. The CDR3: CASSSPGQGDEKLFF. The CDR3 nucleotides read TGTGCCAGCAGCTCTCCGGGACAGGGAGACGAAAAACTGTTTTTT.

The gene calls are TRBV2 and TRBJ1-2; 8 bases are shared with TRBD1. Per the germline V gene, CDR1 is SNHLY and CDR2 is FYNNEI. CDR3 size: 16 residues. V gave up 10 bases and J gave up 0 bases; unmatched junction bases: 13. CDR3 nucleotide sequence: TGTGCCACAATCCGATCCGGGACAGGAGCTAACTATGGCTACACCTTC. Its translation is CATIRSGTGANYGYTF.

This clonotype appeared a few times. This chain links TRBV12-3 or TRBV12-4 with TRBJ2-7; a weak D match, TRBD2 (5 bases). Deletions cut 3 bases from V and 5 bases from J, with 8 bases between. This CDR3 is built from 12 residues. CDR3 loop: CASSLGANEQYF. CDR3 bases: TGTGCCAGCAGTTTGGGAGCGAACGAGCAGTACTTC.

This clonotype showed up many times. This chain uses TRBV6-5 with TRBJ2-3, with a possible D match to TRBD2 (5 bases). Germline V gene data show CDR1 as MNHEY and CDR2 as SVGAGI. The length of the CDR3 is 16 residues. The V end lost 0 bases, the J end lost 3 bases, and 13 bases lay between the germline ends. CDR3 loop: CASSYSRLTGTDTQYF. CDR3 in DNA: TGTGCCAGCAGTTACTCCAGACTGACGGGGACAGATACGCAGTATTTT.

The rearrangement links TRBV7-9 to TRBJ2-7; 10 bases align to TRBD1. Losses at the gene ends were 1 base for V and 6 bases for J; bases not matched to a gene: 3. CDR3 length: 14 residues. Germline lookup yields CDR1 SEHNR and CDR2 FQNEAQ (reference sequence). The CDR3 bases are TGTGCCAGCAGCTTAGACGGGACAGGGGCCGAGCAGTACTTC. Its protein product is CASSLDGTGAEQYF.

The chain joins TRBV18 to TRBJ2-2; 9 nucleotides align to TRBD2. The CDR3 runs 13 residues. After removal of 6 bases from V and 7 bases from J, the junction contained 3 bases not matched to a gene. CDR1 and CDR2 from the germline V gene are KGHSH and LQKENI. Here the CDR3 reads CASSPSGIGELFF. The CDR3, as DNA: TGTGCCAGCTCGCCTAGCGGGATCGGGGAGCTGTTTTTT.

The chain links TRBV7-3 to TRBJ2-2; unclear D gene. The V end lost 1 base, the J end lost 6 bases, and 18 bases lay between the germline ends. The length of the CDR3 is 17 residues. Germline V gene sequence: CDR1 SGHTA, CDR2 FQGTGA. The CDR3 region has the DNA TGTGCCAGCAGCTTAAGGGTTGGCGTCACCTCGGCCGGGGAGCTGTTTTTT. Residues: CASSLRVGVTSAGELFF.

This chain joins TRBV7-9 and TRBJ2-3, with a possible D match to TRBD2 (6 bases). Germline V gene sequence: CDR1 SEHNR, CDR2 FQNEAQ (reference sequence). Between the trimmed V and J ends, which lost 4 bases and 6 bases, there was a span of 14 bases. This CDR3 has 14 amino acids. The DNA for the CDR3 is TGTGCCAGCAGCTCTTGGGACTCCGGGGATACGCAGTATTTT. This gives the protein CASSSWDSGDTQYF.

This clonotype was seen a handful of times. J is TRBJ2-4 and V is TRBV6-4, with TRBD2 matching over 7 bases. The CDR3 totals 14 residues. The ends lost 7 bases at V and 3 bases at J; junction bases unmatched: 6. Germline V gene sequence: CDR1 MRHNA, CDR2 SNTAGT. The CDR3 DNA reads as TGTGCCAGCACTGTGGGAGGGGACAAAAACATTCAGTACTTC. It specifies CASTVGGDKNIQYF.